The next 24 T cell receptor beta chains were all read from a single sample in a study of blood T cell repertoires in COVID-19. Here immunoSEQ multiplex PCR was the method, and the copy in TCRdb shows in-frame clones only, minus some. In the table there are some 91,000 clones, roughly 72% of which are singletons. The sequenced sample was peripheral blood. The receptors stem from a man between 65 and 85 years old with acute or convalescent COVID-19.

The V and J genes are TRBV19 and TRBJ2-1, with 8 bases that match TRBD1. The germline gives CDR1 LNHDA, CDR2 SQIVND (reference sequence). The junction had 5 bases not matched to a gene; V was cut back by 0 bases and J by 4 bases. The CDR3 spans 16 residues. In nucleotides, the CDR3 is TGTGCCAGTAGTATAGAGTGGGACAGGAAATACAATGAGCAGTTCTTC. This gives the protein CASSIEWDRKYNEQFF.

This chain uses TRBV5-1 with TRBJ2-4; D is ambiguous. Trimming stripped 0 bases from V and 0 bases from J, with 10 bases between. The length of the CDR3 is 16 residues. CDR1 is SGHRS, CDR2 YFSETQ, per germline. The CDR3 DNA is TGCGCCAGCAGCTTGGGCTTAGATCTAGCCAAAAACATTCAGTACTTC. Translating gives CASSLGLDLAKNIQYF.

The chain uses TRBV12-3 or TRBV12-4 and TRBJ1-5; D is perhaps TRBD1 (6 bases). CDR3 length: 12 amino acids. V gave up 5 bases and J gave up 4 bases, with 6 bases separating them. The CDR3 bases are TGTGCCAGCAGTACAGGGAATCAGCCCCAGCATTTT. Protein sequence: CASSTGNQPQHF.

There are a few counts of this clone. Here the CDR3 reads CASWDSDNYGYTF. As DNA, the CDR3 is TGTGCCAGCTGGGACAGCGATAACTATGGCTACACCTTC. The chain links TRBV7-9 to TRBJ1-2; TRBD1 agrees at 7 bases. The CDR3 is 13 amino acids. J gave up 1 base and V 8 bases, and 4 bases lay outside the gene matches. CDR1 and CDR2 (germline): SEHNR, FQNEAQ (reference sequence).

The genes are TRBV27 and TRBJ1-1, with D tentatively TRBD1 (5 bases). The length of the CDR3 is 17 residues. The ends were cut back, 2 bases at V and 0 bases at J, with 16 bases in the middle. Germline CDR1 MNHEY, CDR2 SMNVEV (reference sequence). CDR3 loop: CASSLLLGPGVNTEAFF. The CDR3 nucleotides read TGTGCCAGCAGTTTACTCTTGGGGCCAGGAGTGAACACTGAAGCTTTCTTT.

This clone occurred once. The CDR3 nucleotides read TGCAGCGTTGAAGGGGCAGGTCAAGCGGGGGAGCAGTACTTC. Protein: CSVEGAGQAGEQYF. The chain has TRBV29-1 and TRBJ2-7; 7 nucleotides line up with TRBD2. Germline V gene data show CDR1 as SQVTM and CDR2 as ANQGSEA. This CDR3 spans 14 amino acids. Trimming took 1 base from V and 7 from J; bases not matched to a gene: 10.

Remarks on this clone: A read error may account for a junction end that differs from germline. The J gene is TRBJ1-1, the V gene TRBV7-7, with D possibly being TRBD1 (6 bases). This CDR3 has 16 amino acids. Germline V lookup: CDR1 SSHAT, CDR2 FNYEAQ (reference sequence). The chain's CDR3 is CASSLFTGKVGTEAFF. CDR3 nucleotides: TGTGCTAGCAGCTTATTCACAGGGAAAGTCGGCACTGAAGCTTTCTTT. Combining the CDR3 with reference TRBV7-7 and TRBJ1-1 gives the whole variable domain GAGVSQSPRYKVTKRGQDVTLRCDPISSHATLYWYQQALGQGPEFLTYFNYEAQPDKSGLPSDRFSAERPEGSISTLTIQRTEQRDSAMYRCASSLFTGKVGTEAFFGQGTRLTVV.

The chain recombines TRBV29-1 with TRBJ2-3; possible D gene TRBD2, 7 bases. V shed 2 bases and J shed 3 bases, with 18 bases lying between them. Germline values: CDR1 SQVTM, CDR2 ANQGSEA. The CDR3 covers 16 residues. CDR3 DNA sequence: TGCAGCGTTGAAATGGGGAGGGGGTTTGTAACAGATACGCAGTATTTT. Translation: CSVEMGRGFVTDTQYF.

The chain combines TRBV18 with TRBJ2-3; TRBD1 agrees at 7 bases. In germline, CDR1 is KGHSH, CDR2 LQKENI. The CDR3 totals 14 residues. V lost 3 bases and J lost 2; bases outside the gene matches: 2. For the CDR3, the DNA is TGTGCCAGCTCACCCGGGACAGTCACAGATACGCAGTATTTT. It yields the protein CASSPGTVTDTQYF.

The rearrangement uses TRBV19 and TRBJ1-5; 9 positions agree with TRBD1. The junction had 6 bases not matched to a gene; V was cut back by 5 bases and J by 4 bases. The CDR3 runs 15 residues. Germline V gene lookup returns CDR1 LNHDA and CDR2 SQIVND (reference sequence). The CDR3 region has the DNA TGTGCCAGTAGTCCAGACAGGGGGGGGAATCAGCCCCAGCATTTT. Residues: CASSPDRGGNQPQHF.

This chain uses TRBV5-5 with TRBJ1-1; D possibly corresponds to TRBD1 (5 bases). The CDR3 is made up of 13 amino acids. Looked up from germline, CDR1 is SGHKS and CDR2 is YYEKEE (reference sequence). Trimming cost V 7 bases and J 0 bases, with 10 bases left between them. This chain's CDR3 is CASRRGMNTEAFF. CDR3 DNA: TGTGCCAGCCGCCGGGGGATGAACACTGAAGCTTTCTTT.

The chain combines TRBV19 with TRBJ2-3; D possibly corresponds to TRBD2 (6 bases). The V gene lost 5 bases and the J gene lost 5 bases, with 14 bases spanning the gap. Germline values: CDR1 LNHDA, CDR2 SQIVND (reference sequence). The CDR3 has 14 amino acids. CDR3 in amino acids: CASSSGGVGDTQYF. The CDR3 DNA reads TGTGCCAGTAGTTCCGGGGGAGTTGGAGATACGCAGTATTTT.

The chain uses TRBV18 and TRBJ2-3, with D possibly TRBD1 on 5 matching bases. The CDR3 length is 14 residues. Trimming cost V 2 bases and J 2 bases, with 8 bases left between them. Per the germline V gene, CDR1 is KGHSH and CDR2 is LQKENI. Here the CDR3 DNA reads TGTGCCAGCTCACCATTGGACAACACAGATACGCAGTATTTT. Translated, it gives CASSPLDNTDTQYF.

This clone was recorded a few times. J is TRBJ1-5 and V is TRBV6-2 or TRBV6-3; 7 nucleotides match TRBD1. Per the germline V gene, CDR1 is MNHEY and CDR2 is SVGEGT. V was clipped by 2 bases and J by 7 bases; unmatched bases: 14. The CDR3 length is 17 residues. CDR3 DNA sequence: TGTGCCAGCAGTTACCCCCCGAAAGGCCAGGGGGTACAGCCCCAGCATTTT. Residues: CASSYPPKGQGVQPQHF.

The rearrangement uses TRBV19 and TRBJ1-2, with D possibly being TRBD1 (6 bases). CDR3 length: 15 residues. Trimming pared 9 bases from V and 4 bases from J, leaving 21 bases between. Germline values: CDR1 LNHDA, CDR2 SQIVND (reference sequence). CDR3 sequence (DNA): TGTGCCAGCATACCGTCCGGGACACAGTTCTATGGCTACACCTTC. This translates into CASIPSGTQFYGYTF.

This clone was counted only a few times. The chain employs TRBV7-3 and TRBJ1-2; D uncertain. This CDR3 comprises 13 residues. The V end lost 0 bases, the J end lost 3 bases, and 5 bases lay between the germline ends. Germline CDR1 reads SGHTA; CDR2 reads FQGTGA. CDR3 sequence: CASSLTPDYGYTF. The CDR3 DNA follows: TGTGCCAGCAGCTTAACGCCAGACTATGGCTACACCTTC. Based on the CDR3 plus reference TRBV7-3 and TRBJ1-2, the full variable domain is GAGVSQTPSNKVTEKGKYVELRCDPISGHTALYWYRQSLGQGPEFLIYFQGTGAADDSGLPNDRFFAVRPEGSVSTLKIQRTERGDSAVYLCASSLTPDYGYTFGSGTRLTVV.

The V gene is TRBV19, the J gene TRBJ2-1, with 7 bases that match TRBD1. Trimming at V came to 3 bases and at J to 2 bases, leaving 7 bases not matched to a gene. Per the germline V gene, CDR1 is LNHDA and CDR2 is SQIVND (reference sequence). This CDR3 comprises 16 residues. The CDR3 coding sequence is TGTGCCAGTAGTATGGGGACAGAGATACCCTACAATGAGCAGTTCTTC. Residues: CASSMGTEIPYNEQFF.

This clone was picked up one time. The chain carries TRBV19 and TRBJ1-1; D possibly corresponds to TRBD1 (6 bases). The germline CDR1 and CDR2 sequences are LNHDA and SQIVND (reference sequence). With 4 bases removed from V and 0 bases from J, the gap between germline ends came to 12 bases. The CDR3 loop spans 15 amino acids. In DNA, the CDR3 is TGTGCCAGTAGTACGGGACAACGATTGAACACTGAAGCTTTCTTT. Translated, it gives CASSTGQRLNTEAFF. Using reference TRBV19 and TRBJ1-1 for the parts outside the CDR3, the full variable domain is DGGITQSPKYLFRKEGQNVTLSCEQNLNHDAMYWYRQDPGQGLRLIYYSQIVNDFQKGDIAEGYSVSREKKESFPLTVTSAQKNPTAFYLCASSTGQRLNTEAFFGQGTRLTVV.

The V gene is TRBV2, the J gene TRBJ1-1; the D gene is possibly TRBD1 (5 bases). Germline V gene lookup returns CDR1 SNHLY and CDR2 FYNNEI. V dropped 2 bases and J dropped 3 bases, with 10 bases sitting between them. There are 14 residues in the CDR3. CDR3 nucleotides: TGTGCCAGCAGTGAAACAGGTGGCTACACTGAAGCTTTCTTT. Its protein is CASSETGGYTEAFF.

V is TRBV5-1 and J is TRBJ1-2; the D gene is possibly TRBD1 (5 bases). Germline V gene data show CDR1 as SGHRS and CDR2 as YFSETQ. Trimming pared 0 bases from V and 6 bases from J, leaving 15 bases between. The CDR3 runs to 15 residues. The CDR3 DNA follows: TGCGCCAGCAGCTTGGGGCAATCAATAGGGGATGGCTACACCTTC. It is translated as CASSLGQSIGDGYTF.

This sequence joins TRBV28 and TRBJ2-3, with 11 bases identical to TRBD2. This CDR3 has 14 amino acids. Germline CDR1 MDHEN, CDR2 SYDVKM. V shed 4 bases and J 6 bases; nucleotides not matched to a gene: 3. The CDR3 loop reads CASSSSGRLDTQYF. The DNA of the CDR3 is TGTGCCAGCAGTTCTAGCGGGAGGTTGGATACGCAGTATTTT.

This rearrangement joins TRBV2 to TRBJ1-6; D gene uncertain. Germline CDR1 and CDR2: SNHLY and FYNNEI. The CDR3 runs 14 residues. The V end was cut by 5 bases, the J end by 5 bases, with 10 bases between. CDR3 residues: CASSTGLHNSPLHF. CDR3 nucleotides: TGTGCCAGCAGTACCGGACTCCATAATTCACCCCTCCACTTT.

The chain combines TRBV30 with TRBJ1-6; D unclear. The CDR3 consists of 13 residues. Germline CDR1 GTSNPN, CDR2 SVGIG (reference sequence). Trimming pared 7 bases from V and 6 bases from J, leaving 13 bases between. CDR3 sequence (DNA): TGTGCCTACCAGTGGGTAGCTAATTCACCCCTCCACTTT. This translates into CAYQWVANSPLHF.

The rearrangement joins TRBV30 to TRBJ1-6; D not certain. Between the trimmed V and J ends, which lost 1 base and 6 bases, there was a span of 7 bases. This CDR3 is built from 13 residues. Germline values: CDR1 GTSNPN, CDR2 SVGIG (reference sequence). DNA for the CDR3: TGTGCCTGGAGTGGGGGAGGTAATTCACCCCTCCACTTT. It yields the protein CAWSGGGNSPLHF.